This TCR beta chain was sequenced in a study of T-cell reconstitution after alpha-beta-depleted transplantation in children. The CDR3 has 20 residues. With V trimmed by 5 bases and J by 6 bases, 23 bases remained unmatched. Germline loops: CDR1 SGHAT, CDR2 FQNNGV. Unique molecular identifiers were used to barcode this TCRbeta library. TCRdb redid the calling of the PCR reads with MiXCR, one entry per CDR3 protein. Of 200,000 to 300,000 distinct CDR3 sequences listed, approximately 12% were seen once; the top ten hold 2% to 3%. The TCR comes from a human donor who donated a stem cell graft to a child with acute lymphoblastic leukemia. This sequence joins TRBV11-2 and TRBJ2-3; 10 positions agree with TRBD2. Sample: PBMCs from the stem cell graft donor, taken from the stem cell graft. The CDR3 DNA sequence: TGTGCCAGCAGCACTCCCCCGGGGCTAGCGGGGGAAGAGCACATGGATACGCAGTATTTT. Its protein product is CASSTPPGLAGEEHMDTQYF.